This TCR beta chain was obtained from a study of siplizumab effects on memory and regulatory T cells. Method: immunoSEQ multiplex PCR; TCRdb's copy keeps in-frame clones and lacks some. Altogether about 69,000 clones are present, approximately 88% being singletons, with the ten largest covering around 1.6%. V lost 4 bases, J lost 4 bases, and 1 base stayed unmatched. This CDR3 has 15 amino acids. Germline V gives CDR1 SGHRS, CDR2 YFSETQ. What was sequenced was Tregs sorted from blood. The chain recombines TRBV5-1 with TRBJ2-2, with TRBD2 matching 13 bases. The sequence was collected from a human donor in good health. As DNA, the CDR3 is TGCGCCAGCAGCGGACTAGCGGGAGTCACCGGGGAGCTGTTTTTT. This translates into CASSGLAGVTGELFF. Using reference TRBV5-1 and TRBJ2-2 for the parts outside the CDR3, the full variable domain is KAGVTQTPRYLIKTRGQQVTLSCSPISGHRSVSWYQQTPGQGLQFLFEYFSETQRNKGNFPGRFSGRQFSNSRSEMNVSTLELGDSALYLCASSGLAGVTGELFFGEGSRLTVL.